The 11 T cell receptor beta chains in this list originate from one sample, sequenced in a study of CD8+CD57+ T cells in acquired aplastic anemia. Profiling that covered TCR beta VDJ and CDR3 relied on genomic DNA as its template. A single record per CDR3 protein comes from TCRdb applying MiXCR to the reads. Among about 130,000 distinct CDR3 sequences listed, around 46% were seen once. Sequenced input: sorted CD4+, CD8+, or CD8+CD57+ T cells (not recorded which) from PBMCs. Receptor source: a human donor in good health, serving as a control.

The chain uses TRBV5-5 and TRBJ2-3; 8 bases are a match to TRBD1. The trim removed 3 bases at V and 4 bases at J, leaving 7 bases unmatched. This CDR3 is built from 15 residues. Germline lookup yields CDR1 SGHKS and CDR2 YYEKEE (reference sequence). DNA of the CDR3: TGTGCCAGCAGCTCAGGGGGCGGCTATGCAGATACGCAGTATTTT. This codes for CASSSGGGYADTQYF. Full variable domain (outside the CDR3, taken from reference TRBV5-5 and TRBJ2-3): DAGVTQSPTHLIKTRGQQVTLRCSPISGHKSVSWYQQVLGQGPQFIFQYYEKEERGRGNFPDRFSARQFPNYSSELNVNALLLGDSALYLCASSSGGGYADTQYFGPGTRLTVL.

This chain links TRBV12-3 or TRBV12-4 with TRBJ2-3, with D possibly being TRBD1 (5 bases). Trimming stripped 8 bases from V and 2 bases from J, with 11 bases between. This CDR3 has 13 residues. CDR3 sequence reads: CASVQAITDTQYF. CDR3 coding DNA: TGTGCCAGCGTACAGGCAATCACAGATACGCAGTATTTT.

The CDR3: CASSLAGRSTDTQYF. CDR3 in DNA: TGCGCCAGCAGCTTGGCCGGGCGGAGCACAGATACGCAGTATTTT. The V and J genes are TRBV5-1 and TRBJ2-3; D is unclear. Between the trimmed V and J ends, which lost 0 bases and 0 bases, there was a span of 8 bases. Germline V gives CDR1 SGHRS, CDR2 YFSETQ. The CDR3 extends over 15 amino acids.

The chain links TRBV6-1 to TRBJ2-7, with 7 bases aligning to TRBD1. The junction had 14 bases not matched to a gene; V was cut back by 6 bases and J by 0 bases. In germline, CDR1 is MNHNS, CDR2 SASEGT. This CDR3 has 17 amino acids. This chain's CDR3 is CASSRPTGMGDSYEQYF. CDR3 nucleotide sequence: TGTGCCAGCAGCCGACCGACAGGGATGGGAGACTCCTACGAGCAGTACTTC.

The chain recombines TRBV6-4 with TRBJ1-5; TRBD1 might be the D (5 bases). The length of the CDR3 is 13 residues. Looked up from germline, CDR1 is MRHNA and CDR2 is SNTAGT. With 6 bases removed from V and 4 bases from J, the gap between germline ends came to 10 bases. The DNA of the CDR3 is TGTGCCAGCAGCAGGGAACCTAATCAGCCCCAGCATTTT. This encodes CASSREPNQPQHF.

V gene TRBV4-1 combines with J gene TRBJ1-5; TRBD1 agrees at 8 bases. This CDR3 region has 15 residues. Unmatched junction bases numbered 8, after V lost 4 bases and J lost 6 bases. Germline CDR1 is MGHRA and CDR2 is YSYEKL. DNA for the CDR3: TGCGCCAGCAGCCCGGGACAGGTGGGCAGTCAGCCCCAGCATTTT. This sequence encodes CASSPGQVGSQPQHF.

This clonotype was seen repeatedly, ten times or more. V usage is TRBV6-2 or TRBV6-3 and J usage is TRBJ2-1; D is uncertain. Trimming stripped 0 bases from V and 2 bases from J, with 8 bases between. Germline V lookup: CDR1 MNHEY, CDR2 SVGEGT. The CDR3 contains 15 residues. The CDR3 DNA is TGTGCCAGCAGTTACTCAGGGTTCACCTACAATGAGCAGTTCTTC. Translating it yields CASSYSGFTYNEQFF.

Ten or more counts support this clonotype. The chain uses TRBV2 and TRBJ1-1; perhaps TRBD1 as D (5 bases). The germline V gene encodes CDR1 SNHLY and CDR2 FYNNEI. Trimming took off 4 bases at V and 9 bases at J, with 15 bases between the two ends. This CDR3 spans 13 amino acids. The CDR3 DNA reads TGTGCCAGCAGTGGACAAAGGGACGGTAAAGCTTTCTTT. Amino acid sequence: CASSGQRDGKAFF.

This clonotype was detected many times. This chain connects TRBV12-3 or TRBV12-4 to TRBJ1-1; 9 nucleotides agree with TRBD1. The CDR3 runs to 13 residues. After removal of 8 bases from V and 6 bases from J, the junction contained 7 bases not matched to a gene. The DNA for the CDR3 is TGTGCCAGCTCCCGGGACAGGGCTTCTGAAGCTTTCTTT. Its translation: CASSRDRASEAFF.

This clonotype was recorded a few times. The rearrangement links TRBV7-9 to TRBJ2-2; D not resolved. The CDR3 extends over 13 amino acids. Germline values: CDR1 SEHNR, CDR2 FQNEAQ (reference sequence). V lost 0 bases and J lost 6, with 5 bases in between. In DNA form, the CDR3 reads TGTGCCAGCAGCTTAGCGTCCGCCGGGGAGCTGTTTTTT. Translation gives CASSLASAGELFF.

This clonotype showed up many times. The chain combines TRBV6-5 with TRBJ1-1, with unresolved D. V dropped 6 bases and J dropped 0 bases, with 14 bases sitting between them. In germline, CDR1 is MNHEY, CDR2 SVGAGI. The length of the CDR3 is 15 residues. The CDR3 spells CASRPSPGVNTEAFF. The CDR3 DNA is TGTGCCAGCAGGCCCAGTCCTGGAGTGAACACTGAAGCTTTCTTT.